These T cell receptor beta chains were read from a single sample in a study of T-cell memory formation after mild COVID-19. One entry per CDR3 protein results from TCRdb running MiXCR on the 5' RACE reads. The profile shows about 240,000 distinct CDR3 sequences, over 9% of them singletons. Specimen: PBMCs or a T cell subset sorted from them (not recorded which). These TCRs come from a man in his late teens or twenties who had mild COVID-19 (a few samples of this study predate the infection). Cell type and time point are not known. The CDR3 runs from the conserved cysteine through the conserved F or W. Fields, in order: D gene, V gene, clone size, J gene, CDR3 protein, CDR3 DNA. A D gene is named only where the DNA matches it firmly. Expanded clones get a size class; other rows say once, few or many, or leave the size out.

d_call: TRBD1
v_call: TRBV7-2
clone_size: many
j_call: TRBJ2-5
cdr3_aa: CASSWKDRPIF
cdr3_nt: TGTGCCAGCAGCTGGAAGGACAGGCCCATCTTC

d_call: -
v_call: TRBV30
clone_size: -
j_call: TRBJ2-7
cdr3_aa: CAWRRGGEQYF
cdr3_nt: TGTGCCTGGAGGAGGGGGGGAGAGCAGTACTTC

d_call: TRBD2
v_call: TRBV11-3
clone_size: many
j_call: TRBJ2-1
cdr3_aa: CASSIGTSGGANEQFF
cdr3_nt: TGTGCCAGCAGCATCGGGACTAGCGGGGGGGCCAATGAGCAGTTCTTC

d_call: TRBD1
v_call: TRBV5-6
clone_size: few
j_call: TRBJ1-2
cdr3_aa: CASSDAPGGNYGYTF
cdr3_nt: TGTGCCAGCAGCGACGCTCCAGGGGGCAACTATGGCTACACCTTC

d_call: -
v_call: TRBV12-3/TRBV12-4
clone_size: many
j_call: TRBJ2-1
cdr3_aa: CASSLFASNEQFF
cdr3_nt: TGTGCCAGCAGTTTATTCGCGAGCAATGAGCAGTTCTTC

d_call: -
v_call: TRBV7-8
clone_size: -
j_call: TRBJ2-1
cdr3_aa: CASSYIGTQYNEQFF
cdr3_nt: TGTGCCAGCAGCTACATCGGGACCCAGTACAATGAGCAGTTCTTC

d_call: TRBD1
v_call: TRBV16
clone_size: once
j_call: TRBJ1-2
cdr3_aa: CASSQLDRENYGYTF
cdr3_nt: TGTGCCAGCAGCCAATTGGACAGGGAAAACTATGGCTACACCTTC

d_call: -
v_call: TRBV18
clone_size: -
j_call: TRBJ1-5
cdr3_aa: CASSPTGDNQPQHF
cdr3_nt: TGTGCCAGCTCACCAACCGGGGATAATCAGCCCCAGCATTTT

d_call: -
v_call: TRBV5-1
clone_size: -
j_call: TRBJ2-6
cdr3_aa: CASSLVLGSGANVLTF
cdr3_nt: TGCGCCAGCAGCTTGGTCCTAGGGAGCGGGGCCAACGTCCTGACTTTC

d_call: -
v_call: TRBV12-3/TRBV12-4
clone_size: few
j_call: TRBJ2-1
cdr3_aa: CASSLIPHEQFF
cdr3_nt: TGTGCCAGCAGTTTGATACCCCATGAGCAGTTCTTC

d_call: TRBD2
v_call: TRBV4-3
clone_size: few
j_call: TRBJ2-2
cdr3_aa: CASSQYPSGGETGELFF
cdr3_nt: TGCGCCAGCAGCCAGTATCCTAGCGGGGGGGAAACCGGGGAGCTGTTTTTT

d_call: TRBD1
v_call: TRBV6-5
clone_size: -
j_call: TRBJ2-3
cdr3_aa: CASSQNTGVISTDTQYF
cdr3_nt: TGTGCCAGCAGTCAAAACACAGGGGTGATTAGCACAGATACGCAGTATTTT

d_call: TRBD2
v_call: TRBV6-5
clone_size: many
j_call: TRBJ2-2
cdr3_aa: CASSYSVNSGVRELFF
cdr3_nt: TGTGCCAGCAGTTACTCTGTGAATAGCGGGGTCCGGGAGCTGTTTTTT

d_call: TRBD1
v_call: TRBV5-1
clone_size: many
j_call: TRBJ2-5
cdr3_aa: CASGLQGAETQYF
cdr3_nt: TGCGCCAGCGGATTACAGGGGGCCGAGACCCAGTACTTC

d_call: TRBD2
v_call: TRBV12-3/TRBV12-4
clone_size: few
j_call: TRBJ2-3
cdr3_aa: CASSSGLAGATDTQYF
cdr3_nt: TGTGCCAGCAGTTCCGGACTAGCGGGGGCCACAGATACGCAGTATTTT

d_call: -
v_call: TRBV4-3
clone_size: many
j_call: TRBJ2-1
cdr3_aa: CASSHGYSNEQFF
cdr3_nt: TGCGCCAGCAGCCATGGATACTCCAATGAGCAGTTCTTC

d_call: -
v_call: TRBV7-3
clone_size: few
j_call: TRBJ2-6
cdr3_aa: CASSTSSSGANVLTF
cdr3_nt: TGTGCCAGCAGCACCAGTAGCTCTGGGGCCAACGTCCTGACTTTC

d_call: -
v_call: TRBV6-5
clone_size: few
j_call: TRBJ1-1
cdr3_aa: CASNTQGNTEAFF
cdr3_nt: TGTGCCAGCAATACCCAGGGGAACACTGAAGCTTTCTTT

d_call: -
v_call: TRBV5-6
clone_size: few
j_call: TRBJ2-5
cdr3_aa: CASSFAGSRETQYF
cdr3_nt: TGTGCCAGCAGCTTCGCGGGGTCGCGCGAGACCCAGTACTTC

d_call: -
v_call: TRBV30
clone_size: few
j_call: TRBJ2-5
cdr3_aa: CALNGGLQETQYF
cdr3_nt: TGTGCCCTCAACGGGGGGCTACAAGAGACCCAGTACTTC

d_call: TRBD1
v_call: TRBV18
clone_size: many
j_call: TRBJ2-2
cdr3_aa: CASSQGTDTGELFF
cdr3_nt: TGTGCCAGCTCGCAAGGGACAGACACCGGGGAGCTGTTTTTT

d_call: TRBD1
v_call: TRBV5-1
clone_size: -
j_call: TRBJ2-2
cdr3_aa: CASSSTVPGQGTGELFF
cdr3_nt: TGCGCCAGCAGCTCGACGGTCCCGGGACAGGGGACCGGGGAGCTGTTTTTT

d_call: -
v_call: TRBV10-3
clone_size: few
j_call: TRBJ2-7
cdr3_aa: CAISTGDSYEQYF
cdr3_nt: TGTGCCATCAGTACGGGGGATTCCTACGAGCAGTACTTC

d_call: TRBD2
v_call: TRBV24-1
clone_size: few
j_call: TRBJ2-3
cdr3_aa: CATSRSGGRDTQYF
cdr3_nt: TGTGCCACCAGTAGAAGCGGGGGGCGGGATACGCAGTATTTT

d_call: -
v_call: TRBV19
clone_size: -
j_call: TRBJ1-1
cdr3_aa: CATRDRLNTEAFF
cdr3_nt: TGTGCCACCCGGGACCGACTGAACACTGAAGCTTTCTTT

d_call: -
v_call: TRBV10-3
clone_size: -
j_call: TRBJ1-4
cdr3_aa: CAIADGQGIGREKLFF
cdr3_nt: TGTGCCATCGCCGACGGGCAGGGGATTGGAAGGGAAAAACTGTTTTTT

d_call: -
v_call: TRBV12-3/TRBV12-4
clone_size: few
j_call: TRBJ1-5
cdr3_aa: CASSLGSGNQPQHF
cdr3_nt: TGTGCCAGCAGCCTCGGATCGGGGAATCAGCCCCAGCATTTT

d_call: TRBD1
v_call: TRBV6-5
clone_size: -
j_call: TRBJ2-2
cdr3_aa: CASSLPQGAPDTGELFF
cdr3_nt: TGTGCCAGCAGCCTCCCCCAGGGGGCGCCGGACACCGGGGAGCTGTTTTTT

d_call: -
v_call: TRBV12-3/TRBV12-4
clone_size: few
j_call: TRBJ1-2
cdr3_aa: CASSFLTPYGYTF
cdr3_nt: TGTGCCAGCAGTTTTTTGACCCCCTATGGCTACACCTTC

d_call: -
v_call: TRBV19
clone_size: few
j_call: TRBJ2-3
cdr3_aa: CASNFGFTDTQYF
cdr3_nt: TGTGCCAGTAACTTTGGTTTCACAGATACGCAGTATTTT

d_call: -
v_call: TRBV7-9
clone_size: many
j_call: TRBJ1-5
cdr3_aa: CASSGTDSNQPQHF
cdr3_nt: TGTGCCAGCAGCGGGACTGATAGCAATCAGCCCCAGCATTTT

d_call: -
v_call: TRBV12-3/TRBV12-4
clone_size: few
j_call: TRBJ1-1
cdr3_aa: CASSRRAGGTEAFF
cdr3_nt: TGTGCCAGCAGTCGGAGGGCGGGGGGCACTGAAGCTTTCTTT

d_call: -
v_call: TRBV20-1
clone_size: -
j_call: TRBJ2-3
cdr3_aa: CSAQQGGTDTQYF
cdr3_nt: TGCAGTGCGCAGCAGGGTGGCACAGATACGCAGTATTTT

d_call: -
v_call: TRBV9
clone_size: few
j_call: TRBJ2-3
cdr3_aa: CASSVRRGGTDTQYF
cdr3_nt: TGTGCCAGCAGCGTAAGGCGGGGAGGCACAGATACGCAGTATTTT

d_call: -
v_call: TRBV7-2
clone_size: many
j_call: TRBJ1-6
cdr3_aa: CASSLVPRGLDNSPLHF
cdr3_nt: TGTGCCAGCAGCTTAGTCCCTCGTGGGCTGGATAATTCACCCCTCCACTTT

d_call: -
v_call: TRBV20-1
clone_size: few
j_call: TRBJ1-2
cdr3_aa: CSARAPGRGAPGYTF
cdr3_nt: TGCAGTGCTAGAGCTCCGGGCAGGGGCGCCCCTGGCTACACCTTC

d_call: TRBD1
v_call: TRBV20-1
clone_size: -
j_call: TRBJ1-4
cdr3_aa: CSAKGAEAANEKLFF
cdr3_nt: TGCAGTGCCAAGGGGGCGGAAGCGGCTAATGAAAAACTGTTTTTT

d_call: -
v_call: TRBV20-1
clone_size: -
j_call: TRBJ2-3
cdr3_aa: CSASSGVRADTQYF
cdr3_nt: TGCAGTGCTAGTTCCGGGGTGAGGGCAGATACGCAGTATTTT

d_call: -
v_call: TRBV4-1
clone_size: -
j_call: TRBJ1-1
cdr3_aa: CASSLDRYTPTSTEAFF
cdr3_nt: TGCGCCAGCAGCTTAGACAGGTATACACCCACGAGCACTGAAGCTTTCTTT

d_call: TRBD2
v_call: TRBV7-8
clone_size: many
j_call: TRBJ2-3
cdr3_aa: CASSSAGGITDTQYF
cdr3_nt: TGTGCCAGCAGCTCAGCGGGGGGGATCACAGATACGCAGTATTTT

d_call: -
v_call: TRBV7-6
clone_size: few
j_call: TRBJ2-1
cdr3_aa: CASRSPGREQFF
cdr3_nt: TGTGCCAGCCGGTCCCCCGGCAGGGAGCAGTTCTTC

d_call: TRBD1
v_call: TRBV7-2
clone_size: many
j_call: TRBJ2-2
cdr3_aa: CASSPRDRAPTGELFF
cdr3_nt: TGTGCCAGCAGCCCCCGGGACAGGGCCCCGACCGGGGAGCTGTTTTTT

d_call: -
v_call: TRBV4-3
clone_size: -
j_call: TRBJ2-4
cdr3_aa: CASSQEFDRMKAIAKNIQYF
cdr3_nt: TGCGCCAGCAGCCAAGAGTTCGACAGAATGAAAGCAATAGCCAAAAACATTCAGTACTTC